This TCR beta chain is drawn from a study of neurological immune-mediated disorders. General study points: None of the CDR3 amino acid sequences in expanded clones turned up in more than one subject, which points to private repertoires in all groups. Healthy controls had more TCR clonal expansion than multiple sclerosis, which showed the least, whereas HTLV-1-associated myelopathy showed the most.

The sample's time point: longitudinal time-point 1 (baseline). 2 million PBMCs stored at -80 C were the source of the unsorted libraries. This clonotype was detected many times. Its cognate antigen is unknown. The junction does not match germline at one end; this may be a read error. CDR1 is LNHNV, CDR2 YYDKDF, per germline (reference sequence). The CDR3 has 14 amino acids. cDNA was made by 5'RACE with 10-nucleotide random UMIs. MiXCR, applied by TCRdb to the 5' RACE reads, yields one record per CDR3 protein. The sample shows over 70,000 distinct CDR3 sequences, roughly 10% of them seen only once. This receptor was identified in a man in his thirties or forties in good health. This chain joins TRBV15 and TRBJ2-3, with 7 bases aligning to TRBD2. Material: PBMCs. The CDR3 loop is CATSRVNEGGPWDF. CDR3 bases: TGTGCCACCAGCAGAGTCAATGAGGGAGGGCCCTGGGATTTT.